The clone carrying this TCR beta chain was detected many times. Antigen specificity is unknown. The source of the sample is a study of shared clonotypes between healthy human individuals. V was shortened by 0 bases and J by 5 bases, with 13 bases between the two germline ends. The germline V gene encodes CDR1 SGHDN and CDR2 FVKESK. The CDR3 runs 15 residues. Study-level results: Collection of samples was limited to blood; tissue repertoires likely differ. Investigators expected sequencing depth to affect clonotype sharing among donors.

Roughly 280 ng DNA, roughly 30,000 T cell genomes, went into unsorted PBMC replicate PCRs. Original processing methods: Junction-only immunoSEQ sequences carried no quality scores, so filtering differed. The assay was immunoSEQ multiplex PCR, and TCRdb's table has in-frame clones only and misses some. The DNA was the basis for D and trimming; V, J and clone size are from that table. The sample has roughly 500,000 clones; 81% are singletons. This sequence originates from a woman in her thirties or forties in good health. Some clones in this sample may be carry-over from other donors' samples. The chain combines TRBV14 with TRBJ2-5, with a weak D call TRBD2 (6 bases). The sequencing input was PBMCs. The CDR3 DNA reads as TGTGCCAGCAGCCAAGATCGGGGGTTTTTGGAGACCCAGTACTTC. This translates into CASSQDRGFLETQYF.